The 28 T cell receptor beta chains below all came from one sample that was sequenced in a study of blood T cell repertoires in COVID-19. Here immunoSEQ multiplex PCR was the method, and the copy in TCRdb shows in-frame clones only, minus some. The data show roughly 200,000 clones, with 85% to 90% seen just once and approximately 6.2% held by the top ten. The specimen was peripheral blood. Every receptor here comes from a man aged 60 to 75 who had recovered from COVID-19.

The rearrangement uses TRBV13 and TRBJ2-7; the D gene is possibly TRBD1 (5 bases). The CDR3 totals 15 residues. V lost 5 bases, J lost 5 bases, and 19 bases lay in between. Germline V CDR1 and CDR2: PRHDT, FYEKMQ (reference sequence). Here the CDR3 DNA reads TGTGCCAGCAGCCCCACGTGGGGCGCCGACAACGAGCAGTACTTC. This sequence encodes CASSPTWGADNEQYF.

The CDR3 region is CASSLFGRGDSYNSPLHF. In DNA, the CDR3 is TGTGCCAGCAGCTTATTCGGCCGTGGAGACTCCTATAATTCACCCCTCCACTTT. This chain links TRBV7-8 with TRBJ1-6; D uncertain. From germline, CDR1 is SGHVS and CDR2 FQNEAQ. The CDR3 is 18 residues long. V lost 2 bases and J lost 0, with 14 bases in between.

The chain couples TRBV6-6 to TRBJ1-3; D gene ambiguous. This CDR3 comprises 15 residues. Looked up from germline, CDR1 is MNHNY and CDR2 is SVGAGI (reference sequence). The germline V and J ends were trimmed by 4 bases and 0 bases, with 10 bases remaining between them. In DNA, the CDR3 is TGTGCCAGCAGTTCCCTGCCTAGCTCTGGAAACACCATATATTTT. It yields the protein CASSSLPSSGNTIYF.

This chain links TRBV6-5 with TRBJ1-5; 7 nucleotides agree with TRBD1. Germline CDR1 MNHEY, CDR2 SVGAGI. The CDR3 length is 16 residues. Trimming cost V 0 bases and J 7 bases; bases outside gene matches: 9. CDR3 amino acids: CASSYSRAGGGQPQHF. In DNA, the CDR3 is TGTGCCAGCAGTTACTCGAGGGCAGGGGGAGGACAGCCCCAGCATTTT.

The rearrangement joins TRBV7-8 to TRBJ1-1; no firm D call. The CDR3 spans 15 residues. CDR1 and CDR2 (germline): SGHVS, FQNEAQ. Trimming shortened V by 7 bases and J by 1 base, and 16 bases separated the two germline ends. The CDR3 DNA is TGTGCCAGCACCCCCCCCGGAGGGAGGAACACTGAAGCTTTCTTT. Protein product: CASTPPGGRNTEAFF. The whole variable domain, filled in from reference TRBV7-8 and TRBJ1-1, reads GAGVSQSPRYKVAKRGQDVALRCDPISGHVSLFWYQQALGQGPEFLTYFQNEAQLDKSGLPSDRFFAERPEGSVSTLKIQRTQQEDSAVYLCASTPPGGRNTEAFFGQGTRLTVV.

About this clone: A single base is all that separates this from a far larger clone, so a read error is likely. The J gene is TRBJ1-6, the V gene TRBV19; D ambiguous. Trimming left V 6 bases short and J 4 bases short, with 4 bases between. Per germline, CDR1 LNHDA and CDR2 SQIVND (reference sequence). This CDR3 is built from 12 residues. CDR3 DNA: TGTGCCAGTAGACAGTATAATTCACCCCTCCACTTT. It specifies CASRQYNSPLHF.

The chain couples TRBV5-1 to TRBJ2-5; D might be TRBD2 (6 bases). Germline V gene sequence: CDR1 SGHRS, CDR2 YFSETQ. Trimming pared 2 bases from V and 2 bases from J, leaving 13 bases between. The CDR3 loop spans 15 amino acids. The CDR3, as DNA: TGCGCCAGCAGCTTTTTCGGGGGAAGACAAGAGACCCAGTACTTC. Its translation is CASSFFGGRQETQYF.

In DNA, the CDR3 is TGTGCCAGCAGCCCCCGACAGGGTGGGTCCTACAATGAGCAGTTCTTC. Encoded protein: CASSPRQGGSYNEQFF. The chain combines TRBV7-2 with TRBJ2-1, with TRBD1 matching over 7 bases. Germline V gene sequence: CDR1 SGHTA, CDR2 FQGNSA. V shed 5 bases, J shed 1 base, and the junction held 8 bases outside the gene matches. The CDR3 is 16 amino acids.

This chain uses TRBV6-5 with TRBJ2-7; 8 positions agree with TRBD1. The CDR3 loop spans 14 amino acids. V shed 6 bases and J 3 bases; nucleotides not matched to a gene: 7. Per germline, CDR1 MNHEY and CDR2 SVGAGI. The CDR3 DNA reads as TGTGCCAGCAGAGACAGGGGATCCCACTACGAGCAGTACTTC. Its translation is CASRDRGSHYEQYF.

V usage is TRBV24-1 and J usage is TRBJ1-2; the D is unclear. The CDR3 length is 16 residues. Per the germline V gene, CDR1 is KGHDR and CDR2 is SFDVKD. Trimming took off 5 bases at V and 6 bases at J, with 21 bases between the two ends. The DNA of the CDR3 is TGTGCCACCAGTGGGGCTTCGGATACCTTAGGCCATGGCTACACCTTC. Its translation is CATSGASDTLGHGYTF.

The rearrangement links TRBV29-1 to TRBJ2-6, with 8 bases aligning to TRBD1. Germline V lookup: CDR1 SQVTM, CDR2 ANQGSEA. There are 15 residues in the CDR3. J lost 0 bases, V lost 8 bases, and 6 bases had no gene match. CDR3 DNA: TGCAGCACGACAGGGGCTGGCTCTGGGGCCAACGTCCTGACTTTC. Translating it yields CSTTGAGSGANVLTF.

The V gene is TRBV27, the J gene TRBJ2-3, with 7 nucleotides matching TRBD1. The germline CDR1 and CDR2 sequences are MNHEY and SMNVEV (reference sequence). This CDR3 region has 15 residues. Unmatched junction bases numbered 11, after V lost 5 bases and J lost 6 bases. The CDR3 sequence: CASSIRTGYRDTQYF. The CDR3 DNA reads TGTGCCAGCAGTATCCGGACAGGTTATAGGGATACGCAGTATTTT.

This sequence joins TRBV7-9 and TRBJ2-1; weak D call: TRBD2 (6 bases). The ends were cut back, 5 bases at V and 0 bases at J, with 11 bases in the middle. Germline-derived CDR1 and CDR2 are SEHNR and FQNEAQ (reference sequence). The CDR3 length is 15 residues. This chain's CDR3 is CASSRGVSSYNEQFF. CDR3 sequence (DNA): TGTGCCAGCAGCCGCGGGGTTAGCTCCTACAATGAGCAGTTCTTC.

This clone has just a few counts. The chain recombines TRBV3-1 (or the pseudogene TRBV3-2) with TRBJ2-7; possibly TRBD1 for D (5 bases). The CDR3 is made up of 13 amino acids. Trimming stripped 4 bases from V and 2 bases from J, with 9 bases between. CDR1 LGHDT and CDR2 YNNKEL come from the germline V gene (reference sequence). This CDR3 reads CASSRGRAYEQYF. The CDR3 nucleotides read TGTGCCAGCAGCCGAGGCAGGGCCTACGAGCAGTACTTC.

The rearrangement uses TRBV19 and TRBJ2-7; possibly TRBD2 for D (5 bases). CDR3 size: 13 residues. The germline CDR1 and CDR2 sequences are LNHDA and SQIVND (reference sequence). The germline V and J ends were trimmed by 5 bases and 5 bases, with 13 bases remaining between them. The CDR3 DNA follows: TGTGCCAGTAGTGGGTTTGGAGGCAACGAGCAGTACTTC. Translated, it gives CASSGFGGNEQYF.

This rearrangement joins TRBV18 to TRBJ1-5; 8 bases fit TRBD1. CDR1 is KGHSH, CDR2 LQKENI, per germline. V was pared by 3 bases and J by 0 bases, with 1 base of the junction left unmatched. The CDR3 is 15 amino acids. CDR3 region: CASSPGQASNQPQHF. CDR3 nucleotides: TGTGCCAGCTCACCGGGACAGGCTAGCAATCAGCCCCAGCATTTT.

The V gene is TRBV7-9, the J gene TRBJ1-1; possible D gene TRBD1, 6 bases. Trimming took 1 base from V and 1 from J, leaving 19 bases between them. The CDR3 runs 18 residues. CDR1 and CDR2 (germline): SEHNR, FQNEAQ (reference sequence). CDR3 in amino acids: CASSLGAVAGARNTEAFF. CDR3 DNA sequence: TGTGCCAGCAGCTTAGGGGCCGTGGCGGGGGCGAGGAACACTGAAGCTTTCTTT.

CDR3 DNA sequence: TGTGCCAGTAGTATAGATCTATGGGCTAGCGGCTCCTACGAGCAGTACTTC. Residues: CASSIDLWASGSYEQYF. V gene TRBV19 combines with J gene TRBJ2-7; 7 positions agree with TRBD2. V shed 0 bases, J shed 0 bases, and the junction held 8 bases outside the gene matches. Germline V gives CDR1 LNHDA, CDR2 SQIVND (reference sequence). This CDR3 comprises 17 residues.

This rearrangement joins TRBV18 to TRBJ2-2; D not resolved. This CDR3 has 12 residues. CDR1 and CDR2 (germline): KGHSH, LQKENI. V lost 5 bases and J 5 bases, leaving 6 bases between the germline ends. The CDR3 sequence is CASSGVTGELFF. The CDR3 DNA reads as TGTGCCAGCTCAGGAGTGACCGGGGAGCTGTTTTTT. Full variable domain (remainder filled in from reference TRBV18 and TRBJ2-2): NAGVMQNPRHLVRRRGQEARLRCSPMKGHSHVYWYRQLPEEGLKFMVYLQKENIIDESGMPKERFSAEFPKEGPSILRIQQVVRGDSAAYFCASSGVTGELFFGEGSRLTVL.

CDR3 nucleotide sequence: TGTGCCTGGGCCGGGACAGGGTATGGCTACACCTTC. Amino acids: CAWAGTGYGYTF. V is TRBV30 and J is TRBJ1-2; the match to TRBD1 covers 9 bases. The germline V gene has CDR1 GTSNPN and CDR2 SVGIG (reference sequence). The V and J ends lost 5 bases and 5 bases, in that order; junction bases with no gene match: 3. The CDR3 spans 12 residues.

The J gene is TRBJ1-5, the V gene TRBV27, with D possibly being TRBD1 (6 bases). Germline loops: CDR1 MNHEY, CDR2 SMNVEV (reference sequence). V was shortened by 2 bases and J by 9 bases, with 23 bases between the two germline ends. This CDR3 spans 17 amino acids. The CDR3 DNA reads TGTGCCAGCAGTTTACGCCAGGCAGGGAGGGGGGATTGGCCCCAGCATTTT. This codes for CASSLRQAGRGDWPQHF.

This chain connects TRBV9 to TRBJ2-6; D is possibly TRBD2 (5 bases). CDR1 and CDR2 (germline): SGDLS, YYNGEE. The V gene lost 4 bases and the J gene lost 2 bases, with 10 bases spanning the gap. The CDR3 is 15 amino acids. The CDR3 nucleotides read TGTGCCAGCAGCCTTCTGAGGGCTGGGGCCAACGTCCTGACTTTC. Translating it yields CASSLLRAGANVLTF.

The chain has TRBV6-6 and TRBJ1-2; D not resolved. This CDR3 comprises 14 residues. Deletions cut 6 bases from V and 1 base from J, with 12 bases between. The V gene's germline CDR1 is MNHNY and CDR2 SVGAGI (reference sequence). CDR3 protein: CASRADFNNYGYTF. Written as DNA, the CDR3 is TGTGCCAGCAGGGCGGACTTTAATAACTATGGCTACACCTTC.

The J gene is TRBJ1-6, the V gene TRBV28, with unresolved D. Per germline, CDR1 MDHEN and CDR2 SYDVKM. The CDR3 sequence is 15 residues long. V lost 8 bases to trimming and J lost 8 bases, with 19 bases between them. The CDR3 loop is CASLLRDSVYSPLHF. The DNA of the CDR3 is TGTGCCAGCCTCCTCCGGGATTCAGTTTATTCACCCCTCCACTTT.

The chain employs TRBV2 and TRBJ2-1, with 8 positions matching TRBD2. The length of the CDR3 is 15 residues. The ends lost 2 bases at V and 6 bases at J; junction bases unmatched: 6. Germline CDR1 and CDR2: SNHLY and FYNNEI. CDR3 DNA: TGTGCCAGCAGTGAAACGGGGGGGGCGGCCAATGAGCAGTTCTTC. Amino acids: CASSETGGAANEQFF.

This rearrangement joins TRBV6-4 to TRBJ1-5, with D possibly being TRBD1 (5 bases). The CDR3 is made up of 15 amino acids. CDR1 MRHNA and CDR2 SNTAGT come from the germline V gene. V was shortened by 3 bases and J by 4 bases, with 13 bases between the two germline ends. The DNA of the CDR3 is TGTGCCAGCAGTGAACGCCGCGGGGGAAATCAGCCCCAGCATTTT. Residues: CASSERRGGNQPQHF.

The J gene is TRBJ1-4, the V gene TRBV19; possibly TRBD1 for D (5 bases). This CDR3 comprises 15 residues. The V end was cut by 8 bases, the J end by 3 bases, with 16 bases between. The germline V gene has CDR1 LNHDA and CDR2 SQIVND (reference sequence). CDR3 DNA sequence: TGTGCCAGTGCTATAGGGAGGGGTGCTAATGAAAAACTGTTTTTT. Encoded protein: CASAIGRGANEKLFF.

The rearrangement links TRBV28 to TRBJ2-6; D gene uncertain. V was shortened by 5 bases and J by 0 bases, with 8 bases between the two germline ends. CDR1 is MDHEN, CDR2 SYDVKM, per germline. This CDR3 is 15 amino acids long. DNA of the CDR3: TGTGCCAGCAGTCCCCCAGGCTCTGGGGCCAACGTCCTGACTTTC. It specifies CASSPPGSGANVLTF.